This T cell receptor (beta chain) was retrieved from a study of CD8+ T cells in alopecia areata. Background on the study: People stayed on tofacitinib for 6 to 18 months, then stopped the drug for 6 months.

Trimming cost V 6 bases and J 2 bases; bases outside gene matches: 5. This CDR3 region has 14 residues. CDR1 is MNHNY, CDR2 SVGAGI, per germline (reference sequence). Notes on the study in general: Normal skin contains resident alphabeta T cells, and these are also sequenced in scalp samples. Clonality was higher in lesional than normal scalp, especially in alopecia totalis/universalis.

cDNA prepared by RNA extraction and subsequent reverse transcription served as the template for sequencing. Some clones are missing from TCRdb's copy, which holds only in-frame ones; the method was immunoSEQ multiplex PCR. Altogether about 130,000 clones are present, around 50% being singletons, with the ten largest covering about 6.8%. To note about this clone: The antigen is undetermined.

The chain links TRBV6-6 to TRBJ2-7, with 9 bases that match TRBD2. This sequence originates from a human donor with alopecia areata. Sequences were derived from CD4+ T cells sorted from blood, sampled at week 0. The CDR3 is CASRGGGATYEQYF. The DNA of the CDR3 is TGTGCCAGCAGAGGCGGGGGGGCCACCTACGAGCAGTACTTC.